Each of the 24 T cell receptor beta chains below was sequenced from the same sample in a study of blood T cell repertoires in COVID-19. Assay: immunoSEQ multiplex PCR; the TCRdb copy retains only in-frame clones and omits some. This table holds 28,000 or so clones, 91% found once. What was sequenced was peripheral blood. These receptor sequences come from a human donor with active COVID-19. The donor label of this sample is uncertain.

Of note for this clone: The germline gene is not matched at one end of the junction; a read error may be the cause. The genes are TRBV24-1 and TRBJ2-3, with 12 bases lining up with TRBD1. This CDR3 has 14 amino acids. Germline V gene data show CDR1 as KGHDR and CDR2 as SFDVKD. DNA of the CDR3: TGTGCCACCCGGGACAGGGGGCGCACGGATACGCAGTATTTT. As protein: CATRDRGRTDTQYF.

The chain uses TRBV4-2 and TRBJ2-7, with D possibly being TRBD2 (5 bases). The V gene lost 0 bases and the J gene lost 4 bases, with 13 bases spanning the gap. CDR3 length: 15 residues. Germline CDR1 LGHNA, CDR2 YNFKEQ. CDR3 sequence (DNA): TGTGCCAGCAGCCAAGAAGTGGGAGAAGAGTACGAGCAGTACTTC. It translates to CASSQEVGEEYEQYF.

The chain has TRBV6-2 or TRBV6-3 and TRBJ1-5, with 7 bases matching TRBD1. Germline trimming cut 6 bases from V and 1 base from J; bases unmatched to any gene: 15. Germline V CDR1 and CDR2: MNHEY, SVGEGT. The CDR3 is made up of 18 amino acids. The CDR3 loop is CASSNLDRAWMSNQPQHF. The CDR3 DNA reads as TGTGCCAGCAGCAACCTCGACAGGGCTTGGATGAGCAATCAGCCCCAGCATTTT.

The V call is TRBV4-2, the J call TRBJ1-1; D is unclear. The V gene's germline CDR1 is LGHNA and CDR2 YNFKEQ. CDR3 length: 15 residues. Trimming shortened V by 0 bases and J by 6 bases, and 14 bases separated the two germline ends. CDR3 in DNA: TGTGCCAGCAGCCAAGATATTTGGGAGGATGCTGAAGCTTTCTTT. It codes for CASSQDIWEDAEAFF.

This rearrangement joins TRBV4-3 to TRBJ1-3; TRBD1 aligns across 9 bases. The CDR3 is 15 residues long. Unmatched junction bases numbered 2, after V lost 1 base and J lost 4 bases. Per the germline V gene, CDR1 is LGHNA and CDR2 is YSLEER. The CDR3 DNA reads TGCGCCAGCAGCCAAGGGACAGGGGTCGGAAACACCATATATTTT. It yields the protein CASSQGTGVGNTIYF.

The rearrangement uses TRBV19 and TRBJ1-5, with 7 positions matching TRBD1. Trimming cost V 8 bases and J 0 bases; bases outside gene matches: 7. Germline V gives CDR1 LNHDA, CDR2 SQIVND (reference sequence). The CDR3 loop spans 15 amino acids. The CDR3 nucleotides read TGTGCCAGTGGCCGACAGGGTCGTAGCAATCAGCCCCAGCATTTT. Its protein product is CASGRQGRSNQPQHF.

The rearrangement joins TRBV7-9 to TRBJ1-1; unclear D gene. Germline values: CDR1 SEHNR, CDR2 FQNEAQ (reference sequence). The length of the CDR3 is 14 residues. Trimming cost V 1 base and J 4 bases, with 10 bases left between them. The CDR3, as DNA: TGTGCCAGCAGCTTAGATCTAGAGGGCACTGAAGCTTTCTTT. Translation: CASSLDLEGTEAFF.

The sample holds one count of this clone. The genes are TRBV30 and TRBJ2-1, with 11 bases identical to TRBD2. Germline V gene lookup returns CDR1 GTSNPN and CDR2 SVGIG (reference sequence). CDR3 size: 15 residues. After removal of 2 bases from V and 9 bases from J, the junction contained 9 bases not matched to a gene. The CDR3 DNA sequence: TGTGCCTGGAGTCTATTAGCGGGGGGGCACGGTGAGCAGTTCTTC. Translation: CAWSLLAGGHGEQFF.

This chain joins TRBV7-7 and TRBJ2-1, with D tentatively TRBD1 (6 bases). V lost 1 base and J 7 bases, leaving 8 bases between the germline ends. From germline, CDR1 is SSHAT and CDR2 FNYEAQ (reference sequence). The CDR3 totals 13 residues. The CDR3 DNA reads TGTGCCAGCAGCTTAGACAGGGATAATGAGCAGTTCTTC. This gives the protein CASSLDRDNEQFF.

This CDR3 reads CASSLGTPGSGQYF. CDR3 sequence (DNA): TGTGCCAGCAGCTTGGGGACACCCGGTAGCGGACAGTACTTC. V and J are TRBV5-6 and TRBJ2-7; D perhaps matches TRBD2 (6 bases). This CDR3 has 14 amino acids. Trimming removed 0 bases at V and 10 bases at J, with 17 bases between. Per germline, CDR1 SGHDT and CDR2 YYEEEE. Full variable domain (outside the CDR3, taken from reference TRBV5-6 and TRBJ2-7): DAGVTQSPTHLIKTRGQQVTLRCSPKSGHDTVSWYQQALGQGPQFIFQYYEEEERQRGNFPDRFSGHQFPNYSSELNVNALLLGDSALYLCASSLGTPGSGQYFGPGTRLTVT.

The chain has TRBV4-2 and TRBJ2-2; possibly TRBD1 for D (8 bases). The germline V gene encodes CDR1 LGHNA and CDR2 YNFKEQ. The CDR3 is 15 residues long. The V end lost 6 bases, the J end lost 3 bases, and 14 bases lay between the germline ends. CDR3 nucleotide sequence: TGTGCCAGCAGACAGGGGGGGATTGACACCGGGGAGCTGTTTTTT. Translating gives CASRQGGIDTGELFF.

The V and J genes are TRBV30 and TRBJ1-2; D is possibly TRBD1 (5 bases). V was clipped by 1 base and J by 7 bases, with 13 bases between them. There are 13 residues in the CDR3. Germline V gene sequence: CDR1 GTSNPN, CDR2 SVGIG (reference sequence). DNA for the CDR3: TGTGCCTGGAGTGGGGGAGGGGACGTTGGCTACACCTTC. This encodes CAWSGGGDVGYTF.

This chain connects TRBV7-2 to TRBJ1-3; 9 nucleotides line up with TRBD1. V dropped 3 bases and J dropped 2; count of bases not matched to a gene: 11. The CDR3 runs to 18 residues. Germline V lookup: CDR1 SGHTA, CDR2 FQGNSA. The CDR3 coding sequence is TGTGCCAGCAGCTTGGGACAGGGTTTGGGGAACCCTGGAAACACCATATATTTT. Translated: CASSLGQGLGNPGNTIYF.

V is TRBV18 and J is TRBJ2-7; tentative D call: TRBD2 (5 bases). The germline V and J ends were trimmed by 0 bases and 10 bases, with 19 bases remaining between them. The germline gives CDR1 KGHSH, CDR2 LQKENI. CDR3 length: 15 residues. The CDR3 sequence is CASSPPEEWGIAQYF. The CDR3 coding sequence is TGTGCCAGCTCACCACCGGAGGAGTGGGGAATCGCACAGTACTTC.

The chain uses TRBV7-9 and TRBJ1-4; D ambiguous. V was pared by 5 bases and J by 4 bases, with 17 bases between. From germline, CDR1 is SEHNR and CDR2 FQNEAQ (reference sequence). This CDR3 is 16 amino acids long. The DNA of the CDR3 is TGTGCCAGCAGCCCGCAGATGTCATTAAGTAATGAAAAACTGTTTTTT. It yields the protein CASSPQMSLSNEKLFF.

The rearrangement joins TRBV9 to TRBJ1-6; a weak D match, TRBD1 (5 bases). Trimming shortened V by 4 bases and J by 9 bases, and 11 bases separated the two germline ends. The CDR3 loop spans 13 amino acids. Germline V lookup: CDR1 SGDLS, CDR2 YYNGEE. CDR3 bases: TGTGCCAGCAGCCAACTTAGGGGTTCACCCCTCCACTTT. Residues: CASSQLRGSPLHF.

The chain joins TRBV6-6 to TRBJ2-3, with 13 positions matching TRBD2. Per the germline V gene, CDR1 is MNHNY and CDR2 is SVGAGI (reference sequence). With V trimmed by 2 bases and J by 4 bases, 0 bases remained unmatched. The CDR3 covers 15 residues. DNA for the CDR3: TGTGCCAGCAGTTACGGGACTAGCGGGGCAGATACGCAGTATTTT. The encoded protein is CASSYGTSGADTQYF.

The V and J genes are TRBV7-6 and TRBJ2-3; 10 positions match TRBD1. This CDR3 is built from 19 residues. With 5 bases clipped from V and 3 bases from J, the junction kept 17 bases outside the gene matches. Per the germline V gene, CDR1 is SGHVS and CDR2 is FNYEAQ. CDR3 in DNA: TGTGCCAGCAGCCACCTAGCCCCCGGGACAGGGGAGGGGACAGATACGCAGTATTTT. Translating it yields CASSHLAPGTGEGTDTQYF. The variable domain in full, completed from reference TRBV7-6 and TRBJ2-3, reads GAGVSQSPRYKVTKRGQDVALRCDPISGHVSLYWYRQALGQGPEFLTYFNYEAQQDKSGLPNDRFSAERPEGSISTLTIQRTEQRDSAMYRCASSHLAPGTGEGTDTQYFGPGTRLTVL.

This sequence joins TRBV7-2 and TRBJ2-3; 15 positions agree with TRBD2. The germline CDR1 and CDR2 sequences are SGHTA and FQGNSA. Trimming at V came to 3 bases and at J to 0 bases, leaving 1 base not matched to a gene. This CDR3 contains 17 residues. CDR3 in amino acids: CASSFGTSGGSTDTQYF. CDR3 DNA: TGTGCCAGCAGCTTCGGGACTAGCGGGGGGAGCACAGATACGCAGTATTTT.

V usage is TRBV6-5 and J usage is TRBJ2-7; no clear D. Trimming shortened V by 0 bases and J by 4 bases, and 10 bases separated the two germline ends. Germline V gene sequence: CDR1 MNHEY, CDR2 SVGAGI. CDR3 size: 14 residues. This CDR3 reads CASSYSGRPYEQYF. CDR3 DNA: TGTGCCAGCAGTTACTCGGGCAGACCTTACGAGCAGTACTTC.

The DNA for the CDR3 is TGTGCCAGCAGTTACTTCAGCCCCGGGACTTCCCAATCTGGAAACACCATATATTTT. Protein product: CASSYFSPGTSQSGNTIYF. The chain joins TRBV6-2 or TRBV6-3 to TRBJ1-3, with D maybe TRBD1 (5 bases). CDR1 is MNHEY and CDR2 is SVGEGT in the germline V gene. V lost 1 base, J lost 1 base, and 20 bases lay in between. This CDR3 contains 19 residues.

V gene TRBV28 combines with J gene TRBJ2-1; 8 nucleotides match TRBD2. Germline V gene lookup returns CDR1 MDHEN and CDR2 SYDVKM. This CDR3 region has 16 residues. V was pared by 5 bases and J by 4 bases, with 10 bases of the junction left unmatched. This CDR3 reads CASSQTGLAKYNEQFF. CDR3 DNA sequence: TGTGCCAGCAGTCAAACTGGACTAGCTAAATACAATGAGCAGTTCTTC. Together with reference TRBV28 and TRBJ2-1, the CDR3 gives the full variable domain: DVKVTQSSRYLVKRTGEKVFLECVQDMDHENMFWYRQDPGLGLRLIYFSYDVKMKEKGDIPEGYSVSREKKERFSLILESASTNQTSMYLCASSQTGLAKYNEQFFGPGTRLTVL.

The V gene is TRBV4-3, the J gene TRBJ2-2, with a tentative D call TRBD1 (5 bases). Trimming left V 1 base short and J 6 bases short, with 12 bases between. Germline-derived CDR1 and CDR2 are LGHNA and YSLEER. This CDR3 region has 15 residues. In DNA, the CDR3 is TGCGCCAGCAGCCAAGGCAACCAGGGCTCCGGGGAGCTGTTTTTT. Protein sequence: CASSQGNQGSGELFF.

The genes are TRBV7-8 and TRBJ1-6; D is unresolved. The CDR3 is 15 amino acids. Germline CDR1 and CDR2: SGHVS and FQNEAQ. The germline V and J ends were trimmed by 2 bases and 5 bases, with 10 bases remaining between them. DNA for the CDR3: TGTGCCAGCAGCTTAAACCGGGGAGATAATTCACCCCTCCACTTT. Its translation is CASSLNRGDNSPLHF.